The 8 T cell receptor beta chains reported below all come from one sample, sequenced in a study of cytomegalovirus exposure and HLA in healthy donors. The PCR ran on 60 Vbeta and 13 Jbeta primers. The data were produced by immunoSEQ multiplex PCR, yet TCRdb's version contains in-frame clones alone and is incomplete. The repertoire includes about 190,000 clones, around 87% of them detected once, and roughly 1.3% sits in the top ten. The sequenced sample was PBMCs. The receptor source for this set is a man aged 30-40 years in good health and CMV-seronegative.

The J gene is TRBJ1-2, the V gene TRBV9, with 8 positions matching TRBD1. V was pared by 0 bases and J by 4 bases, with 5 bases of the junction left unmatched. The V gene's germline CDR1 is SGDLS and CDR2 YYNGEE. CDR3 length equals 15 residues. The CDR3, as DNA: TGTGCCAGCAGCGTAGCAGGGGGCCGGTCCTATGGCTACACCTTC. Translating gives CASSVAGGRSYGYTF.

In its sample, this clone was seen a few times. The genes are TRBV7-9 and TRBJ1-5; 7 bases align to TRBD1. The ends lost 2 bases at V and 4 bases at J; junction bases unmatched: 8. This CDR3 comprises 16 residues. The germline CDR1 and CDR2 sequences are SEHNR and FQNEAQ (reference sequence). The CDR3 coding sequence is TGTGCCAGCAGCTTACCGACAGGGTCAAATAATCAGCCCCAGCATTTT. Amino acids: CASSLPTGSNNQPQHF.

This clone was counted between two and nine times. An end of the junction differs from the germline gene, which may be a read error. The chain is built from TRBV2 and TRBJ2-4, with 11 bases fitting TRBD1. The germline V gene has CDR1 SNHLY and CDR2 FYNNEI. The CDR3 runs 14 residues. The CDR3: CASSGQGVKNSQYF. Here the CDR3 DNA reads TGTGCCAGCTCGGGACAGGGGGTCAAAAACAGTCAGTACTTC.

J is TRBJ2-1 and V is TRBV2, with 11 bases lining up with TRBD2. The trim removed 5 bases at V and 2 bases at J, leaving 8 bases unmatched. This CDR3 has 17 residues. Per germline, CDR1 SNHLY and CDR2 FYNNEI. The CDR3 DNA is TGTGCCAGCAGTTCCAATCTACTAGCGGGGGCCTACAATGAGCAGTTCTTC. Amino acids: CASSSNLLAGAYNEQFF. The variable domain in full, completed from reference TRBV2 and TRBJ2-1, reads EPEVTQTPSHQVTQMGQEVILRCVPISNHLYFYWYRQILGQKVEFLVSFYNNEISEKSEIFDDQFSVERPDGSNFTLKIRSTKLEDSAMYFCASSSNLLAGAYNEQFFGPGTRLTVL.

This clone turned up a few times. The rearrangement links TRBV19 to TRBJ2-1; TRBD1 matches 8 bases. CDR1 is LNHDA and CDR2 is SQIVND in the germline V gene (reference sequence). V shed 3 bases and J 6 bases; nucleotides not matched to a gene: 7. The CDR3 runs to 15 residues. The DNA for the CDR3 is TGTGCCAGTAGTATTTCTGGGACAGGTGGCAATGAGCAGTTCTTC. Encoded protein: CASSISGTGGNEQFF.

The J gene is TRBJ1-4, the V gene TRBV28; 11 bases line up with TRBD1. V dropped 6 bases and J dropped 8; count of bases not matched to a gene: 8. The CDR3 loop spans 15 amino acids. CDR1 is MDHEN, CDR2 SYDVKM, per germline. CDR3 nucleotide sequence: TGTGCCAGCAGAGGACAGGGGGCCGATCTCGAAAAACTGTTTTTT. Its protein is CASRGQGADLEKLFF.

This rearrangement joins TRBV11-2 to TRBJ1-4, with D unresolved. This CDR3 region has 13 residues. V gave up 3 bases and J gave up 6 bases, with 8 bases separating them. In germline, CDR1 is SGHAT, CDR2 FQNNGV. CDR3 protein: CASSFKGDEKLFF. For the CDR3, the DNA is TGTGCCAGCAGCTTTAAGGGAGATGAAAAACTGTTTTTT.

The chain couples TRBV5-4 to TRBJ2-1; TRBD2 is a possible D gene (7 bases). This CDR3 is 16 amino acids long. Between the trimmed V and J ends, which lost 0 bases and 4 bases, there was a span of 14 bases. The V gene's germline CDR1 is SGHNT and CDR2 YYREEE (reference sequence). CDR3 DNA: TGTGCCAGCAGCTTGGCATTAGGGGGGGGGTACAATGAGCAGTTCTTC. It codes for CASSLALGGGYNEQFF.